This TCR beta chain came from a study of shared clonotypes between healthy human individuals. CD45RO-negative CD8 cells positively selected for CCR7 made up the naive population, which excluded terminally differentiated effector memory CD45RA+ cells. In the authors' workflow: Filtering differed since immunoSEQ provided only junctions, with no quality scores. Clones were read by immunoSEQ multiplex PCR, and TCRdb kept only the in-frame ones, dropping some. V and J calls and clone size are copied from that table; D and trimming were computed from the DNA. This table has about 2 million clones, less than 95% appearing once. CDR1 is MGHDK and CDR2 is SYGVNS in the germline V gene. The CDR3 contains 14 residues. Trimming left V 3 bases short and J 11 bases short, with 16 bases between. Findings and caveats of the study: Rarefaction showed sorted-subset sequencing was incomplete despite large depth. Blood alone was sampled, and tissue repertoires likely differ.

Points on this clone: Its matching antigen is unknown.

Material: naive CD8+ T cells sorted from blood. The sequence came from a man younger than 35 in good health. The V gene is TRBV25-1, the J gene TRBJ1-4, with a possible D match to TRBD1 (5 bases). CDR3 in amino acids: CASSDPGPEGKLFF. Here the CDR3 DNA reads TGTGCCAGCAGTGACCCCGGCCCCGAGGGGAAACTGTTTTTT.